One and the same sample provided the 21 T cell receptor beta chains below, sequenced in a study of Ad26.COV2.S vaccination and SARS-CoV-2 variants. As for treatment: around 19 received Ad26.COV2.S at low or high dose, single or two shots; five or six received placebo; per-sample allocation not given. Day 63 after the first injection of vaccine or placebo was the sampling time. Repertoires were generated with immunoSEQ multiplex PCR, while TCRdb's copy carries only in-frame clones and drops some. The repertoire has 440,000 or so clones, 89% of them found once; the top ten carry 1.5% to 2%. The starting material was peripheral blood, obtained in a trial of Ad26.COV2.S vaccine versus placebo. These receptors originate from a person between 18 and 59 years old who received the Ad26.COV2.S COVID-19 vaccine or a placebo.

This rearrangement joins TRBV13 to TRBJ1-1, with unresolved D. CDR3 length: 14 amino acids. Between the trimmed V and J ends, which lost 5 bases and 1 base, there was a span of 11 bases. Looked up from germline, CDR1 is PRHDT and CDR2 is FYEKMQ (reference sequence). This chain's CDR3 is CASSLRDGNTEAFF. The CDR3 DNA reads TGTGCCAGCAGCCTGCGGGATGGGAACACTGAAGCTTTCTTT.

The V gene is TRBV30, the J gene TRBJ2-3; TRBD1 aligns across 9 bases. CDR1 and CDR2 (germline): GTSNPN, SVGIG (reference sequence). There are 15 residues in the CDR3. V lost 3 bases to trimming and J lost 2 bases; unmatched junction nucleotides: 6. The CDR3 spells CAWRVGTGTTDTQYF. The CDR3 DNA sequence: TGTGCCTGGAGAGTGGGGACAGGGACCACAGATACGCAGTATTTT.

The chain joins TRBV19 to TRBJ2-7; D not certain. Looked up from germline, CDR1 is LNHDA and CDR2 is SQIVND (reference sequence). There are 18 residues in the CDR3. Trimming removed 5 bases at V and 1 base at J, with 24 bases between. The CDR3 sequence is CASSPPFSSAGASYEQYF. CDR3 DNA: TGTGCCAGTAGTCCACCCTTTTCGTCAGCTGGAGCTTCCTACGAGCAGTACTTC.

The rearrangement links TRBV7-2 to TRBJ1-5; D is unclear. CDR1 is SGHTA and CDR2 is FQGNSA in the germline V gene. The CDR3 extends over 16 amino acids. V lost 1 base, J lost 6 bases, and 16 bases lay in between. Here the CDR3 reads CASSLGAIGGIQPQHF. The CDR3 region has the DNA TGTGCCAGCAGCTTAGGGGCAATCGGCGGGATTCAGCCCCAGCATTTT.

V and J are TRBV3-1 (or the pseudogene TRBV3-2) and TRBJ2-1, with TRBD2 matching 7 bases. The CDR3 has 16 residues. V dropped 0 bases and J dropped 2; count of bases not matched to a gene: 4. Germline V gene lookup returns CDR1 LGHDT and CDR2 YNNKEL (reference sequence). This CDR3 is CASSQEGGLAYNEQFF. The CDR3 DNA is TGTGCCAGCAGCCAAGAGGGTGGACTAGCCTACAATGAGCAGTTCTTC.

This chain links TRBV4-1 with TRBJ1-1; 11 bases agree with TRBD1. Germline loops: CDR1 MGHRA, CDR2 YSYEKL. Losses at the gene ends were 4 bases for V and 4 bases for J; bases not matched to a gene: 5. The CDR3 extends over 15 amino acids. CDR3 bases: TGCGCCAGCAGCCTTTCCGGGACAGGGGGCACTGAAGCTTTCTTT. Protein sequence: CASSLSGTGGTEAFF.

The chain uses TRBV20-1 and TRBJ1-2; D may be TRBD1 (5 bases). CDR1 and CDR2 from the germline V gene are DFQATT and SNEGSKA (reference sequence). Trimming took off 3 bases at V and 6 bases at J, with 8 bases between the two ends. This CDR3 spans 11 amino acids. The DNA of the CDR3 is TGCAGTGCTAGTCGGGGGAATGGCTACACCTTC. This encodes CSASRGNGYTF.

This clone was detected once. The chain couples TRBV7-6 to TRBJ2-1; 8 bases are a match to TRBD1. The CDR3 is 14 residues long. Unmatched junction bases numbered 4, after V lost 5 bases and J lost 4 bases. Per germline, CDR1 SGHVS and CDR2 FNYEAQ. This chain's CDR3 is CASSGRTGYNEQFF. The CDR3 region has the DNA TGTGCCAGCAGCGGACGGACAGGGTACAATGAGCAGTTCTTC.

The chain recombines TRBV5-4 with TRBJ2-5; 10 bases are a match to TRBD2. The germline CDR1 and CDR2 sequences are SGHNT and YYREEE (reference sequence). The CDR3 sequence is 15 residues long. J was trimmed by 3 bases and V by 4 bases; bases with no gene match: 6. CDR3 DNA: TGTGCCAGCAGCCTTCTAGCGGGAGTCGAAGAGACCCAGTACTTC. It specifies CASSLLAGVEETQYF.

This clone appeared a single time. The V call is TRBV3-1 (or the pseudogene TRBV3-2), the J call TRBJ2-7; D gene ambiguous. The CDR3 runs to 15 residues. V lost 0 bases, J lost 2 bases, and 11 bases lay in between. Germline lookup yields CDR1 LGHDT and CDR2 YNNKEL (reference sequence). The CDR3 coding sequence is TGTGCCAGCAGCCAAGAATTCGCAGCCACCTACGAGCAGTACTTC. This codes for CASSQEFAATYEQYF.

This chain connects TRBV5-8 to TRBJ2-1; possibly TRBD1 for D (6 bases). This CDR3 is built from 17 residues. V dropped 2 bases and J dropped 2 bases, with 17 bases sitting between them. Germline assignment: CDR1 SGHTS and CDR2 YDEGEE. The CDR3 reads CASSFTRTVRTYNEQFF. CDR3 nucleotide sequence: TGTGCCAGCAGCTTTACCAGGACAGTGAGGACCTACAATGAGCAGTTCTTC.

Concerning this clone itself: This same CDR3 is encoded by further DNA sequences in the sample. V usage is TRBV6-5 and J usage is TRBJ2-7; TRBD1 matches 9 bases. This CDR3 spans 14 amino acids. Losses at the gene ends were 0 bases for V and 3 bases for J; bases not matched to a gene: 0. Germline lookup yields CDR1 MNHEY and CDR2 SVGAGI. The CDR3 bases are TGTGCCAGCAGTTACTCGGGACAGGGCTACGAGCAGTACTTC. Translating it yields CASSYSGQGYEQYF.

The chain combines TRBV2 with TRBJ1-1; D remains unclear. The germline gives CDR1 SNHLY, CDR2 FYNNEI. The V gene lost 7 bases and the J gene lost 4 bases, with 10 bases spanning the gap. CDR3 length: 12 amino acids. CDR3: CASTQGSTEAFF. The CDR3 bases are TGTGCCAGCACCCAAGGCAGCACTGAAGCTTTCTTT.

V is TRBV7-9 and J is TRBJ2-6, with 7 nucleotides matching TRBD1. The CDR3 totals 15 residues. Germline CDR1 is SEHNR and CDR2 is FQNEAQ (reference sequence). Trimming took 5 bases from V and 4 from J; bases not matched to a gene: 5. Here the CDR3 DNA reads TGTGCCAGCAGCAACACAGGGGCCGGGGCCAACGTCCTGACTTTC. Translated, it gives CASSNTGAGANVLTF.

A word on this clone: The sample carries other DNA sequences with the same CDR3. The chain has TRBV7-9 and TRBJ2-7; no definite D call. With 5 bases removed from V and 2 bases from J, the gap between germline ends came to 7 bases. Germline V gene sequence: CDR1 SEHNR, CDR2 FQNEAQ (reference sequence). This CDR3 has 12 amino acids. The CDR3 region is CASSLVTYEQYF. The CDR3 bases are TGTGCCAGCAGCCTCGTAACCTACGAGCAGTACTTC.

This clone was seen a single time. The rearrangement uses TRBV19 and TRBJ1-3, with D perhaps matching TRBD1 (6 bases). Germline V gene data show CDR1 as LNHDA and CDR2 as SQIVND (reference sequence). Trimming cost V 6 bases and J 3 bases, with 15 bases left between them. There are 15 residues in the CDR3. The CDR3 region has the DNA TGTGCCAGTAGCACTAACGGGGGCTTTGGAAACACCATATATTTT. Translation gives CASSTNGGFGNTIYF. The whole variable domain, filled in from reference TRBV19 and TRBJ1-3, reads DGGITQSPKYLFRKEGQNVTLSCEQNLNHDAMYWYRQDPGQGLRLIYYSQIVNDFQKGDIAEGYSVSREKKESFPLTVTSAQKNPTAFYLCASSTNGGFGNTIYFGEGSWLTVV.

The CDR3 coding sequence is TGTGCCAGCAGCCCCCGGGACAGGGGACCCACTAATGAAAAACTGTTTTTT. This sequence encodes CASSPRDRGPTNEKLFF. The V gene is TRBV7-9, the J gene TRBJ1-4, with TRBD1 matching 10 bases. In germline, CDR1 is SEHNR, CDR2 FQNEAQ (reference sequence). The CDR3 spans 17 residues. V was clipped by 5 bases and J by 2 bases; unmatched bases: 8.

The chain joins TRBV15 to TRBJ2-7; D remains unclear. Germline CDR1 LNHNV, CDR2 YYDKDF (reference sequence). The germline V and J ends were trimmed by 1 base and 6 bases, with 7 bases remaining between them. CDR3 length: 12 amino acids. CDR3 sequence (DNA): TGTGCCACCAGCAGAGTTTCGTCCGAGCAGTACTTC. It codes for CATSRVSSEQYF. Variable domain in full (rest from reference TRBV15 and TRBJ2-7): DAMVIQNPRYQVTQFGKPVTLSCSQTLNHNVMYWYQQKSSQAPKLLFHYYDKDFNNEADTPDNFQSRRPNTSFCFLDIRSPGLGDTAMYLCATSRVSSEQYFGPGTRLTVT.

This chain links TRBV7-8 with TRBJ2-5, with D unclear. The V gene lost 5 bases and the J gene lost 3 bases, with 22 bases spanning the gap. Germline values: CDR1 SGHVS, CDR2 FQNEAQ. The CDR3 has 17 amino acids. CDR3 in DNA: TGTGCCAGCAGCATCCCGGTTGGCAGAGAATCAGAAGAGACCCAGTACTTC. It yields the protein CASSIPVGRESEETQYF.

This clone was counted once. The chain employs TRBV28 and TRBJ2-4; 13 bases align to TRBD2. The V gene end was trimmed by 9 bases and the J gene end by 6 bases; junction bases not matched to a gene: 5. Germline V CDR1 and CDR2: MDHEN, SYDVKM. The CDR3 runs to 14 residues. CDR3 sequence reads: CASRGTSGINIQYF. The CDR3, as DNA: TGTGCCAGTCGAGGGACTAGCGGGATAAACATTCAGTACTTC. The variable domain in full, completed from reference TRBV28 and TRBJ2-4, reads DVKVTQSSRYLVKRTGEKVFLECVQDMDHENMFWYRQDPGLGLRLIYFSYDVKMKEKGDIPEGYSVSREKKERFSLILESASTNQTSMYLCASRGTSGINIQYFGAGTRLSVL.

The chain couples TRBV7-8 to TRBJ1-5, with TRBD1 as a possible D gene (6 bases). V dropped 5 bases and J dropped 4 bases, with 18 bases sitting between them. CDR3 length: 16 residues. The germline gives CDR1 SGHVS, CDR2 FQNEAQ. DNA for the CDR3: TGTGCCAGCAGCGCCACTCAGGGGACACAAAATCAGCCCCAGCATTTT. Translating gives CASSATQGTQNQPQHF. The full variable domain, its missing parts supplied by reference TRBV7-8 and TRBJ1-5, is GAGVSQSPRYKVAKRGQDVALRCDPISGHVSLFWYQQALGQGPEFLTYFQNEAQLDKSGLPSDRFFAERPEGSVSTLKIQRTQQEDSAVYLCASSATQGTQNQPQHFGDGTRLSIL.